The 31 T cell receptor beta chains reported below all come from one sample, sequenced in a study of shared clonotypes between healthy human individuals. TCRdb's table, derived via immunoSEQ multiplex PCR, lists solely in-frame clones and lacks some. The profile covers millions of clones, with over 85% appearing a single time and about 1.1% taken by the ten largest. CD45RO-negative, CCR7-positively selected cells formed the naive CD8 fraction, excluding terminally differentiated effector memory CD45RA+ cells. Sequenced sample: naive CD8+ T cells sorted from blood. All receptors derive from a man aged 18 to 30 in good health.

This rearrangement joins TRBV4-3 to TRBJ2-7; D gene ambiguous. Per the germline V gene, CDR1 is LGHNA and CDR2 is YSLEER. The CDR3 has 13 residues. V was shortened by 1 base and J by 4 bases, with 8 bases between the two germline ends. The CDR3 DNA reads as TGCGCCAGCAGCCAAGCTGAGTCATACGAGCAGTACTTC. It specifies CASSQAESYEQYF.

Worth noting for this clone: At the DNA level, this CDR3 is encoded by other sequences in the same sample as well. This chain connects TRBV27 to TRBJ1-1; D uncertain. The CDR3 length is 12 residues. Germline V CDR1 and CDR2: MNHEY, SMNVEV (reference sequence). Trimming pared 6 bases from V and 1 base from J, leaving 6 bases between. The CDR3 spells CASRYGNTEAFF. For the CDR3, the DNA is TGTGCCAGCAGATATGGGAACACTGAAGCTTTCTTT.

This clone was observed a handful of times. V gene TRBV11-2 combines with J gene TRBJ2-7; 10 nucleotides align to TRBD2. V lost 1 base to trimming and J lost 3 bases; unmatched junction nucleotides: 6. CDR1 is SGHAT and CDR2 is FQNNGV in the germline V gene. The CDR3 runs 16 residues. The CDR3 DNA sequence: TGTGCCAGCAGCTTAGCTCCTAGCGGGAGTCACTACGAGCAGTACTTC. Protein sequence: CASSLAPSGSHYEQYF.

On this clone itself: Other DNA sequences of this sample code for an identical CDR3. The rearrangement joins TRBV4-1 to TRBJ2-7, with D hard to call. The CDR3 sequence is 13 residues long. Germline V CDR1 and CDR2: MGHRA, YSYEKL. V was cut by 5 bases and J by 2 bases, with 10 bases left in between. In DNA form, the CDR3 reads TGCGCCAGCAGCTCCGACCGAGCCTACGAGCAGTACTTC. Protein sequence: CASSSDRAYEQYF.

V and J are TRBV6-4 and TRBJ2-3, with TRBD1 as a possible D gene (5 bases). CDR3 size: 13 residues. Trimming left V 2 bases short and J 6 bases short, with 9 bases between. Germline-derived CDR1 and CDR2 are MRHNA and SNTAGT. CDR3 region: CASSDGAWDTQYF. The CDR3 DNA reads as TGTGCCAGCAGTGACGGGGCCTGGGATACGCAGTATTTT.

The chain recombines TRBV9 with TRBJ2-1, with 13 bases aligning to TRBD2. The V segment lost 0 bases and the J segment 10 bases; nucleotides outside the gene matches: 7. The CDR3 is 16 amino acids. Germline CDR1 and CDR2: SGDLS and YYNGEE. The CDR3, as DNA: TGTGCCAGCAGCGTAGTGGGGACTAGCGGGATTCTAGAGCAGTTCTTC. As protein: CASSVVGTSGILEQFF. The variable domain in full, completed from reference TRBV9 and TRBJ2-1, reads DSGVTQTPKHLITATGQRVTLRCSPRSGDLSVYWYQQSLDQGLQFLIQYYNGEERAKGNILERFSAQQFPDLHSELNLSSLELGDSALYFCASSVVGTSGILEQFFGPGTRLTVL.

The chain couples TRBV27 to TRBJ1-1, with D possibly matching TRBD1 (5 bases). The V end lost 5 bases, the J end lost 0 bases, and 10 bases lay between the germline ends. This CDR3 has 14 amino acids. The germline V gene encodes CDR1 MNHEY and CDR2 SMNVEV (reference sequence). The CDR3 sequence is CASSPGLMNTEAFF. CDR3 coding DNA: TGTGCCAGCAGTCCGGGACTCATGAACACTGAAGCTTTCTTT.

The gene calls are TRBV7-9 and TRBJ1-1, with TRBD1 identical over 9 bases. The CDR3 is 15 amino acids. J lost 8 bases, V lost 5 bases, and 12 bases had no gene match. In germline, CDR1 is SEHNR, CDR2 FQNEAQ (reference sequence). The CDR3 DNA reads as TGTGCCAGCAGCGACACCGGGACAGGGAATTCGGAAGCTTTCTTT. Residues: CASSDTGTGNSEAFF.

About this clone itself: The junction differs from germline at one of its ends, possibly a read error. J is TRBJ1-2 and V is TRBV5-1; no firm D call. Per the germline V gene, CDR1 is SGHRS and CDR2 is YFSETQ. The CDR3 contains 9 residues. CDR3 region: CASKNWAAF. In DNA form, the CDR3 reads TGCGCCAGCAAAAACTGGGCCGCCTTC. Full variable domain (rest looked up from reference TRBV5-1 and TRBJ1-2): KAGVTQTPRYLIKTRGQQVTLSCSPISGHRSVSWYQQTPGQGLQFLFEYFSETQRNKGNFPGRFSGRQFSNSRSEMNVSTLELGDSALYLCASKNWAAFGSGTRLTVV.

V gene TRBV30 combines with J gene TRBJ1-1; perhaps TRBD1 as D (6 bases). The CDR3 sequence is 15 residues long. V was trimmed by 4 bases and J by 7 bases, leaving 22 bases between them. In germline, CDR1 is GTSNPN, CDR2 SVGIG (reference sequence). CDR3 sequence (DNA): TGTGCCTGGAACCGAATACAGGGAATGGAAGGTGAAGCTTTCTTT. This encodes CAWNRIQGMEGEAFF. Using reference TRBV30 and TRBJ1-1 for the parts outside the CDR3, the full variable domain is SQTIHQWPATLVQPVGSPLSLECTVEGTSNPNLYWYRQAAGRGLQLLFYSVGIGQISSEVPQNLSASRPQDRQFILSSKKLLLSDSGFYLCAWNRIQGMEGEAFFGQGTRLTVV.

J is TRBJ1-2 and V is TRBV28; D perhaps matches TRBD1 (6 bases). This CDR3 contains 18 residues. CDR1 is MDHEN and CDR2 is SYDVKM in the germline V gene. Deletions cut 6 bases from V and 3 bases from J, with 26 bases between. CDR3 coding DNA: TGTGCCAGCAGCCCTCCGGGGGCGCAAAGGGGTTGGTACTATGGCTACACCTTC. It yields the protein CASSPPGAQRGWYYGYTF.

The chain employs TRBV2 and TRBJ2-1, with 9 positions matching TRBD1. The CDR3 has 16 amino acids. V was clipped by 3 bases and J by 4 bases; unmatched bases: 7. Germline CDR1 reads SNHLY; CDR2 reads FYNNEI. For the CDR3, the DNA is TGTGCCAGCAGTGACGTACCCGGGACAGGGTACAATGAGCAGTTCTTC. Encoded protein: CASSDVPGTGYNEQFF.

This sequence joins TRBV4-3 and TRBJ2-5, with D maybe TRBD2 (6 bases). The CDR3 totals 16 residues. Germline lookup yields CDR1 LGHNA and CDR2 YSLEER. V shed 4 bases and J shed 4 bases, with 19 bases lying between them. CDR3: CASSREASGLGETQYF. In DNA, the CDR3 is TGCGCCAGCAGCCGGGAGGCTTCGGGGTTAGGAGAGACCCAGTACTTC.

This sequence joins TRBV2 and TRBJ2-1, with TRBD2 identical over 11 bases. Germline lookup yields CDR1 SNHLY and CDR2 FYNNEI. This CDR3 is built from 16 residues. The J segment lost 7 bases and the V segment lost 4 bases, leaving 9 bases of the junction unmatched. In DNA form, the CDR3 reads TGTGCCAGCAGTGGGGTTAGCGGGAGGGCCACGAATGAGCAGTTCTTC. Protein product: CASSGVSGRATNEQFF.

V gene TRBV13 combines with J gene TRBJ1-1; D gene unclear. CDR3 size: 16 residues. Germline V CDR1 and CDR2: PRHDT, FYEKMQ (reference sequence). Trimming pared 1 base from V and 1 base from J, leaving 13 bases between. The CDR3 region has the DNA TGTGCCAGCAGCTTAGTTAAACCCCGGGGGAACACTGAAGCTTTCTTT. Protein sequence: CASSLVKPRGNTEAFF.

This sequence joins TRBV4-3 and TRBJ2-7; 9 bases are a match to TRBD2. The V and J ends lost 4 bases and 3 bases, in that order; junction bases with no gene match: 7. This CDR3 spans 15 amino acids. CDR1 LGHNA and CDR2 YSLEER come from the germline V gene. The DNA of the CDR3 is TGCGCCAGCAGCCCGCGGACTAGCGACATCTACGAGCAGTACTTC. Its translation: CASSPRTSDIYEQYF.

This rearrangement joins TRBV27 to TRBJ2-5, with D unclear. The ends were cut back, 2 bases at V and 1 base at J, with 5 bases in the middle. The CDR3 consists of 13 residues. Germline CDR1 is MNHEY and CDR2 is SMNVEV (reference sequence). CDR3 in amino acids: CASSLRLQETQYF. The DNA of the CDR3 is TGTGCCAGCAGTTTAAGACTCCAAGAGACCCAGTACTTC.

With regard to this clone: The sample contains more than one DNA sequence encoding this CDR3. The chain recombines TRBV6-5 with TRBJ1-1; no clear D gene. The CDR3 sequence is 13 residues long. Trimming removed 2 bases at V and 5 bases at J, with 9 bases between. Germline V CDR1 and CDR2: MNHEY, SVGAGI. The DNA of the CDR3 is TGTGCCAGCAGTTACGGAGGGAGGACTGAAGCTTTCTTT. This sequence encodes CASSYGGRTEAFF.

The chain has TRBV10-2 and TRBJ2-7, with D tentatively TRBD1 or TRBD2 (5 bases each). CDR3 size: 15 residues. V lost 4 bases to trimming and J lost 0 bases, with 13 bases between them. Germline-derived CDR1 and CDR2 are WSHSY and SAAADI. CDR3: CASSGPGQSSYEQYF. As DNA, the CDR3 is TGCGCCAGCAGTGGACCGGGGCAGTCCTCCTACGAGCAGTACTTC.

The chain joins TRBV11-2 to TRBJ2-3; tentative D call: TRBD1 (6 bases). V was shortened by 5 bases and J by 5 bases, with 8 bases between the two germline ends. Germline CDR1 and CDR2: SGHAT and FQNNGV. The length of the CDR3 is 12 residues. The CDR3 loop is CASSVQGDTQYF. Written as DNA, the CDR3 is TGTGCCAGCAGCGTACAGGGAGATACGCAGTATTTT.

The chain carries TRBV11-2 and TRBJ1-4, with 12 bases that match TRBD1. There are 15 residues in the CDR3. V lost 5 bases to trimming and J lost 7 bases; unmatched junction nucleotides: 5. Germline V gene data show CDR1 as SGHAT and CDR2 as FQNNGV. DNA of the CDR3: TGTGCCAGCAGCGTCGGGACAGGGGGCTCTGAAAAACTGTTTTTT. Translated, it gives CASSVGTGGSEKLFF.

With respect to this clone: The identical CDR3 is also encoded by other nucleotide sequences in the sample. The chain carries TRBV9 and TRBJ2-2; D uncertain. Trimming pared 0 bases from V and 6 bases from J, leaving 6 bases between. There are 13 residues in the CDR3. Germline loops: CDR1 SGDLS, CDR2 YYNGEE. The CDR3 bases are TGTGCCAGCAGCGTAGGTGGGTCCGGGGAGCTGTTTTTT. Residues: CASSVGGSGELFF.

The chain links TRBV10-3 to TRBJ1-2; 7 bases are shared with TRBD1. Trimming took 1 base from V and 4 from J; bases not matched to a gene: 9. Germline CDR1 and CDR2: ENHRY and SYGVKD. This CDR3 comprises 16 residues. As DNA, the CDR3 is TGTGCCATCAGTGAGTTGAACACAGGGGAATCCTATGGCTACACCTTC. Its translation: CAISELNTGESYGYTF.

This rearrangement joins TRBV6-5 to TRBJ2-3; TRBD2 aligns across 7 bases. The germline gives CDR1 MNHEY, CDR2 SVGAGI. V gave up 4 bases and J gave up 5 bases; unmatched junction bases: 6. The CDR3 sequence is 14 residues long. Here the CDR3 DNA reads TGTGCCAGCAGTTCCGTAGCGGGCCTAGATACGCAGTATTTT. This encodes CASSSVAGLDTQYF.

The V call is TRBV9, the J call TRBJ2-1; D might be TRBD2 (7 bases). The CDR3 runs 15 residues. Per germline, CDR1 SGDLS and CDR2 YYNGEE. V was cut by 3 bases and J by 8 bases, with 18 bases left in between. CDR3 protein: CASSASGTNVHEQFF. The CDR3 DNA follows: TGTGCCAGCAGCGCAAGCGGGACAAACGTCCATGAGCAGTTCTTC.

Comment on this clone: The same CDR3 is also encoded by other DNA sequences in this sample. The CDR3 protein is CASSLGLADYNEQFF. As DNA, the CDR3 is TGTGCCAGCAGCTTGGGACTAGCGGACTACAATGAGCAGTTCTTC. V usage is TRBV5-4 and J usage is TRBJ2-1; 9 nucleotides agree with TRBD2. Germline trimming cut 0 bases from V and 3 bases from J; bases unmatched to any gene: 1. The CDR3 runs to 15 residues. CDR1 is SGHNT and CDR2 is YYREEE in the germline V gene (reference sequence).

This chain connects TRBV5-6 to TRBJ1-1; no clear D. Germline CDR1 and CDR2: SGHDT and YYEEEE. The CDR3 runs to 12 residues. V was clipped by 5 bases and J by 11 bases, with 16 bases between them. Written as DNA, the CDR3 is TGTGCCAGCAGTCACCCCACGAAGGGCGCTTTCTTT. Protein: CASSHPTKGAFF.

For this clone: This same CDR3 is encoded by further DNA sequences in the sample. This chain connects TRBV6-5 to TRBJ2-7; 9 bases fit TRBD2. The CDR3 length is 14 residues. The ends lost 0 bases at V and 4 bases at J; junction bases unmatched: 1. CDR1 and CDR2 from the germline V gene are MNHEY and SVGAGI. The CDR3 is CASSYSSGSYEQYF. The CDR3 nucleotides read TGTGCCAGCAGTTACTCTAGCGGGAGTTACGAGCAGTACTTC.

The chain carries TRBV11-2 and TRBJ2-1, with a weak D call TRBD1 (7 bases). This CDR3 has 15 amino acids. The germline gives CDR1 SGHAT, CDR2 FQNNGV. V was cut by 5 bases and J by 8 bases, with 19 bases left in between. This chain's CDR3 is CASSGGIGGGDEQFF. DNA of the CDR3: TGTGCCAGCAGCGGAGGGATAGGGGGCGGGGATGAGCAGTTCTTC.

The chain joins TRBV13 to TRBJ2-3, with D unresolved. Germline assignment: CDR1 PRHDT and CDR2 FYEKMQ (reference sequence). The V and J ends lost 0 bases and 2 bases respectively, with 6 bases between them. This CDR3 has 14 residues. CDR3 nucleotides: TGTGCCAGCAGCTTAGGGAGTGACACAGATACGCAGTATTTT. This encodes CASSLGSDTDTQYF. Variable domain in full (rest from reference TRBV13 and TRBJ2-3): AAGVIQSPRHLIKEKRETATLKCYPIPRHDTVYWYQQGPGQDPQFLISFYEKMQSDKGSIPDRFSAQQFSDYHSELNMSSLELGDSALYFCASSLGSDTDTQYFGPGTRLTVL.

CDR3 loop: CASSLATGTIQETQYF. The CDR3 bases are TGTGCCAGCAGCTTGGCCACAGGGACAATACAAGAGACCCAGTACTTC. This sequence joins TRBV5-4 and TRBJ2-5; the D gene is possibly TRBD1 (6 bases). Between the trimmed V and J ends, which lost 0 bases and 2 bases, there was a span of 14 bases. Germline V gives CDR1 SGHNT, CDR2 YYREEE (reference sequence). The length of the CDR3 is 16 residues.